This T cell receptor (beta chain) was found in a study of blood T cell repertoires in COVID-19. For the study at large: Researchers got acute and convalescent COVID-19 samples from the United States, Italy and Spain.

The CDR3 loop spans 15 amino acids. The junction had 10 bases not matched to a gene; V was cut back by 6 bases and J by 7 bases. CDR1 LNHDA and CDR2 SQIVND come from the germline V gene (reference sequence). Original analysis: Amplifying reference gene primers gave estimates of nucleated cell counts. TCRdb's copy holds only in-frame clones and misses some; the assay was immunoSEQ multiplex PCR. That table gives V, J and clone size, and the DNA gave D and trimming. The sample lists more than 120,000 clones, about 85% occurring once. The chain carries TRBV19 and TRBJ1-5; TRBD1 aligns across 9 bases. Sequenced material: peripheral blood. This clonotype was sampled from a human donor with acute or convalescent COVID-19. The donor label of this sample is uncertain. The CDR3 loop reads CASSGAGQGSQPQHF. Here the CDR3 DNA reads TGTGCCAGTAGCGGTGCGGGACAGGGTTCACAGCCCCAGCATTTT.